This TCR beta chain was sequenced in a study of CXCR3-negative and CXCR3-positive naive CD8 T cells. The study, taken as a whole, reports: Researchers reported similar TRBV-TRBJ usage in naive CXCR3-negative and CXCR3-positive cells, though memory differed. Much lower diversity was found in memory CD8+ cells, while both naive subsets had comparably high diversity.

The method, 5' RACE with UMI labels, was used to prepare the TRB cDNA libraries. Using the 5' RACE reads, TCRdb records one entry per CDR3 protein without DNA. The sample totals 100,000 to 150,000 distinct CDR3 sequences. Concerning this clonotype: Its target is unknown.

Naive CD8+ T cells showed a CD45RO-CCR7+CD27+CD95- phenotype. CDR3 length: 18 residues. Germline V gene data show CDR1 as SGHNT and CDR2 as YENEEA. The TCR was taken from a human donor in good health. Some clones in this sample may be carry-over from other donors' samples. Input material: naive CXCR3- CD8+ T cells from blood. Subset in this sample: CD45RO-CCR7+CD27+CD95- naive CD8+ T cells lacking CXCR3 (TNR3-). The V gene is TRBV11-3, the J gene TRBJ2-1; TCRdb reports TRBD1, a call that lacks DNA to check it against. The CDR3 sequence: CASGSAGAGQGWYNEQFF.